This T cell receptor beta chain was captured by sequencing in a study of cytomegalovirus exposure and HLA in healthy donors. PCR amplification relied on 60 Vbeta primers (plus 13 Jbeta primers). Using immunoSEQ multiplex PCR, the repertoire was profiled, and TCRdb retains in-frame clones only, with some absent. The sample yields 100,000 or so clones, of which the top ten take up about 0.59%. Germline-derived CDR1 and CDR2 are LNHDA and SQIVND (reference sequence). The CDR3 consists of 12 residues. V lost 2 bases to trimming and J lost 7 bases, with 8 bases between them. This chain joins TRBV19 and TRBJ1-2; D is unclear. What was sequenced was PBMCs. The receptor's source is a man in his forties or fifties in good health and CMV-seronegative. CDR3 residues: CASSISGLGYTF. CDR3 coding DNA: TGTGCCAGTAGTATAAGCGGGCTTGGCTACACCTTC.